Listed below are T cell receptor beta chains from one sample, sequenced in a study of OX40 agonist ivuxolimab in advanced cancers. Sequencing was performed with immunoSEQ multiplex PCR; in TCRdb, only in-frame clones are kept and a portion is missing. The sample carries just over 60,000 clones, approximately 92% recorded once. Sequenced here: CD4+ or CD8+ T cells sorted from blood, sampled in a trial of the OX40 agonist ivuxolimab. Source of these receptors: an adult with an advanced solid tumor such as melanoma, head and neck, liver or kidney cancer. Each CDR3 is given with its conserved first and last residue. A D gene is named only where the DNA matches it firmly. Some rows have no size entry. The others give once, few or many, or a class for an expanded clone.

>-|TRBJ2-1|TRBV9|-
TGTGCCAGCAGCGCCCCGGTGGGTCAGGCACTTTACAATGGGCAGTTCTTC
CASSAPVGQALYNGQFF
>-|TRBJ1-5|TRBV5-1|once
TGCGCCAGCAGCTCGCTGCCGGGTAGCAATCAGCCCCAGCATTTT
CASSSLPGSNQPQHF
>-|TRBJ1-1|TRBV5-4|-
TGTGCCAGCAGCTTGAGACCTCCGAACACTGAAGCTTTCTTT
CASSLRPPNTEAFF
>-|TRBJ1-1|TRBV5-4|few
TGTGCCAGCAGCTTTACAAGTTTCCGGAGGACTGAAGCTTTCTTT
CASSFTSFRRTEAFF
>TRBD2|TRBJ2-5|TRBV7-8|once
TGTGCCAGCAGCTTCCGACCGGGACTAGCGGGATTTAGGTCTCAAGAGACCCAGTACTTC
CASSFRPGLAGFRSQETQYF
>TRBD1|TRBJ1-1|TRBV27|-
TGTGCCAGCAGTCCACCGACAGGGGGAAAAGCCTTCTTT
CASSPPTGGKAFF
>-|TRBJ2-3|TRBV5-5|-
TGTGCCAGCAGCTCCTGGACTAACACAGATACGCAGTATTTT
CASSSWTNTDTQYF
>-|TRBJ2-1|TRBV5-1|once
TGCGCCAGCAGGCAGGAGTCCTCCTACAATGAGCAGTTCTTC
CASRQESSYNEQFF
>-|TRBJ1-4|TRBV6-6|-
TGTGCCAGCCGAACTAGGCAGGGTCGGGAAAAACTGTTTTTT
CASRTRQGREKLFF
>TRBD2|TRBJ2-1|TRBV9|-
TGTGCCAGCAGCGTAGACCCCTTAGCGGGAGTGAAGAATGAGCAGTTCTTC
CASSVDPLAGVKNEQFF
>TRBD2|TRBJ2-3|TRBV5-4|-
TGTGCCAGCAGCTCCCTGTCTAGCGGGGGGGCAAATACGCAGTATTTT
CASSSLSSGGANTQYF
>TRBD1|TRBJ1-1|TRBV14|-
TGTGCCAGCAATGGAGGGACAGCACGACCTCAAGCTTTCTTT
CASNGGTARPQAFF
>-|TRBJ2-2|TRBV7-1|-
TGTGCCAGCAGCTTATGGGGACAAGGGACCGGGGAGCTGTTTTTT
CASSLWGQGTGELFF
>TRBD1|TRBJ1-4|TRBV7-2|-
TGTGCCAGCAGCTTAGCGGGACAGGGCGAAAAACTGTTTTTT
CASSLAGQGEKLFF
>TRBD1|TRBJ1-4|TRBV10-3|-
TGTGCCATCAGTGACGGACAGGGAGCAAAACTGTTTTTT
CAISDGQGAKLFF
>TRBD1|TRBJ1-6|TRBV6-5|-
TGTGCCAGCAGTTCCGTCAACAGGGGAAATAATTCACCCCTCCACTTT
CASSSVNRGNNSPLHF
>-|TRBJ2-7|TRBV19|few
TGTGCCAGTAGTATAGCTGGGAACGGACCCTACGAGCAGTACTTC
CASSIAGNGPYEQYF
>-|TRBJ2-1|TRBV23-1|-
TGCGCCAGCAGTCAATCGAACGCCAGCACGTCCGATGAGCAGTTCTTC
CASSQSNASTSDEQFF
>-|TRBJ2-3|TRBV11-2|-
TGTGCCAGCAGCTCCCACTCACTTGGGGGTGGGTGGGGAGATACGCAGTATTTT
CASSSHSLGGGWGDTQYF
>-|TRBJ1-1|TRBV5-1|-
TGCGCCAGCAGCTTGGGCGGGGATGAAGCTTTCTTT
CASSLGGDEAFF